These 19 T cell receptor beta chains originate from one sample sequenced in a study of spatial heterogeneity in lung cancer. The time point here: sample taken at primary tumor resection. Researchers sequenced whole RNA taken from tumor, nontumor lung or frozen PBMC without sorting. In TCRdb, the 5' RACE reads were re-called with MiXCR into one record per CDR3 protein. The sample gives 36,000 or so distinct CDR3 sequences, 4% to 6% of which show up once; 29% is in the top ten. Sequencing was performed on PBMCs, taken at surgery. These receptors originate from a female donor with early-stage non-small cell lung cancer.

The V gene is TRBV12-3 or TRBV12-4, the J gene TRBJ2-1, with 14 bases fitting TRBD2. V lost 6 bases to trimming and J lost 9 bases; unmatched junction nucleotides: 4. The CDR3 spans 14 residues. The DNA of the CDR3 is TGTGCCAGCAGGACTAGCGGGAGGGTGGGTGAGCAGTTCTTC. The encoded protein is CASRTSGRVGEQFF.

The chain joins TRBV19 to TRBJ2-7, with 8 bases lining up with TRBD1. This CDR3 has 14 amino acids. Germline CDR1 LNHDA, CDR2 SQIVND (reference sequence). J gave up 2 bases and V 2 bases, and 2 bases lay outside the gene matches. CDR3 residues: CASSIRDRTYEQYF. Written as DNA, the CDR3 is TGTGCCAGTAGTATAAGGGACAGGACCTACGAGCAGTACTTC.

This clonotype was seen repeatedly, ten times or more. V and J are TRBV13 and TRBJ2-3, with 12 bases fitting TRBD2. The V gene end was trimmed by 5 bases and the J gene end by 6 bases; junction bases not matched to a gene: 18. Germline CDR1 reads PRHDT; CDR2 reads FYEKMQ (reference sequence). The CDR3 has 19 residues. The CDR3 nucleotides read TGTGCCAGCAGCCCCGCCCCCCCTAGCGGGGGGGCCGAACGGGATACGCAGTATTTT. Residues: CASSPAPPSGGAERDTQYF.

In its sample, this clonotype was seen many times. The chain couples TRBV18 to TRBJ2-5; D ambiguous. Germline V CDR1 and CDR2: KGHSH, LQKENI. The CDR3 is made up of 13 amino acids. V lost 3 bases and J lost 5, with 10 bases in between. CDR3 sequence: CASSPQWGETQYF. The CDR3 nucleotides read TGTGCCAGCTCACCGCAGTGGGGTGAGACCCAGTACTTC.

V usage is TRBV20-1 and J usage is TRBJ2-3; 10 bases fit TRBD2. Germline values: CDR1 DFQATT, CDR2 SNEGSKA (reference sequence). The CDR3 loop spans 13 amino acids. V dropped 7 bases and J dropped 6; count of bases not matched to a gene: 7. The CDR3 region is CSVSGRAVDTQYF. As DNA, the CDR3 is TGCAGTGTGAGCGGGAGGGCCGTGGATACGCAGTATTTT.

This clonotype was seen ten or more times. V and J are TRBV6-2 or TRBV6-3 and TRBJ1-5, with D perhaps TRBD1 (6 bases). CDR1 is MNHEY, CDR2 SVGEGT, per germline. V was shortened by 4 bases and J by 0 bases, with 7 bases between the two germline ends. CDR3 length: 14 residues. In DNA form, the CDR3 reads TGTGCCAGCAGTTTGGACAGTAGCAATCAGCCCCAGCATTTT. It codes for CASSLDSSNQPQHF.

This clonotype was observed many times. The chain employs TRBV20-1 and TRBJ2-3; the D is unclear. With 4 bases removed from V and 5 bases from J, the gap between germline ends came to 16 bases. The germline V gene encodes CDR1 DFQATT and CDR2 SNEGSKA (reference sequence). This CDR3 region has 14 residues. CDR3 sequence: CSATTTQTVDTQYF. DNA of the CDR3: TGCAGTGCTACTACCACCCAGACCGTAGATACGCAGTATTTT.

There are many counts of this clonotype. This chain uses TRBV4-1 with TRBJ2-6; D is undetermined. This CDR3 has 13 amino acids. The germline CDR1 and CDR2 sequences are MGHRA and YSYEKL. With 5 bases removed from V and 1 base from J, the gap between germline ends came to 3 bases. The CDR3 bases are TGCGCCAGCAGCAGTTCTGGGGCCAACGTCCTGACTTTC. Translating it yields CASSSSGANVLTF.

This clonotype is medium-sized. The chain employs TRBV7-8 and TRBJ2-1; a weak D match, TRBD2 (6 bases). Germline lookup yields CDR1 SGHVS and CDR2 FQNEAQ. V was trimmed by 4 bases and J by 7 bases, leaving 17 bases between them. This CDR3 is 15 amino acids long. Written as DNA, the CDR3 is TGTGCCAGCAGCTCTCAAGCGGTTGCGGGGAATGAGCAGTTCTTC. It specifies CASSSQAVAGNEQFF.

This clonotype was found many times. The J gene is TRBJ2-1, the V gene TRBV27, with D tentatively TRBD2 (6 bases). V gave up 5 bases and J gave up 0 bases, with 17 bases separating them. CDR3 length equals 17 residues. Germline assignment: CDR1 MNHEY and CDR2 SMNVEV (reference sequence). The CDR3 coding sequence is TGTGCCAGCAGTCCGCCGGGAGTCGCCATCTCCTACAATGAGCAGTTCTTC. Encoded protein: CASSPPGVAISYNEQFF.

V usage is TRBV20-1 and J usage is TRBJ2-3; 12 bases fit TRBD2. The CDR3 totals 15 residues. Germline loops: CDR1 DFQATT, CDR2 SNEGSKA (reference sequence). As DNA, the CDR3 is TGCGGAACGGACCTAGCGGGGGGGCCGGTAGATACGCAGTATTTT. Translation: CGTDLAGGPVDTQYF.

This clonotype was observed many times. V and J are TRBV6-2 or TRBV6-3 and TRBJ1-1; D not resolved. Looked up from germline, CDR1 is MNHEY and CDR2 is SVGEGT. This CDR3 contains 11 residues. Trimming took 7 bases from V and 10 from J, leaving 13 bases between them. The CDR3 DNA follows: TGTGCCAGCAACCGTGGGGTTTCAGCTTTCTTT. Its translation: CASNRGVSAFF.

This sequence joins TRBV4-1 and TRBJ1-2; D unclear. CDR3 length: 18 amino acids. V was shortened by 2 bases and J by 2 bases, with 21 bases between the two germline ends. From germline, CDR1 is MGHRA and CDR2 YSYEKL. CDR3 nucleotides: TGCGCCAGCAGCCAACCGACTGGGAGAGGGCGGTCCAACTATGGCTACACCTTC. Translation gives CASSQPTGRGRSNYGYTF.

The chain is built from TRBV20-1 and TRBJ1-1; unclear D gene. The CDR3 extends over 15 amino acids. V was clipped by 6 bases and J by 0 bases, with 17 bases between them. The germline V gene encodes CDR1 DFQATT and CDR2 SNEGSKA (reference sequence). DNA of the CDR3: TGCAGTGCAGCCCGGGAGTTCGTCTTGAACACTGAAGCTTTCTTT. This sequence encodes CSAAREFVLNTEAFF.

The sample holds many counts of this clonotype. The J gene is TRBJ1-5, the V gene TRBV10-3; no definite D call. Germline CDR1 ENHRY, CDR2 SYGVKD. The CDR3 runs 12 residues. V lost 10 bases to trimming and J lost 7 bases, with 14 bases between them. The DNA of the CDR3 is TGTGCCACGAGGTCAGAGGGACAGCCCCAGCATTTT. This translates into CATRSEGQPQHF.

This clonotype was seen a handful of times. This chain connects TRBV7-8 to TRBJ2-3; TRBD1 might be the D (6 bases). V was shortened by 5 bases and J by 4 bases, with 16 bases between the two germline ends. Germline lookup yields CDR1 SGHVS and CDR2 FQNEAQ. The CDR3 runs 15 residues. The CDR3 loop reads CASSLIGEGADTQYF. The CDR3 nucleotides are TGTGCCAGCAGCCTTATTGGTGAGGGGGCAGATACGCAGTATTTT.

This clonotype has ten or more counts. The chain is built from TRBV20-1 and TRBJ2-1, with D possibly matching TRBD2 (6 bases). CDR3 length equals 12 residues. Germline CDR1 is DFQATT and CDR2 is SNEGSKA (reference sequence). Trimming left V 5 bases short and J 4 bases short, with 9 bases between. The DNA of the CDR3 is TGCAGTGCTCGAGGAGGGTACAATGAGCAGTTCTTC. It encodes CSARGGYNEQFF.

This clonotype has a count of ten or more. CDR3: CASSNRDGYTF. DNA for the CDR3: TGTGCCAGCAGCAATAGGGATGGCTACACCTTC. The genes are TRBV7-9 and TRBJ1-2; D ambiguous. This CDR3 has 11 amino acids. Germline values: CDR1 SEHNR, CDR2 FQNEAQ (reference sequence). Trimming stripped 5 bases from V and 6 bases from J, with 7 bases between.

At least ten counts were recorded for this clonotype. The CDR3 protein is CASSVGAGEKLFF. The CDR3 DNA reads TGCGCCAGCAGTGTTGGGGCAGGTGAAAAACTGTTTTTT. V gene TRBV10-2 combines with J gene TRBJ1-4, with D maybe TRBD1 (5 bases). Germline CDR1 WSHSY, CDR2 SAAADI. This CDR3 comprises 13 residues. Between the trimmed V and J ends, which lost 4 bases and 7 bases, there was a span of 10 bases.